The clone carrying this T cell receptor (beta chain) has just a few counts. The CDR3 sequence is 14 residues long. Germline CDR1 and CDR2: ENHRY and SYGVKD. V was pared by 0 bases and J by 15 bases, with 18 bases between. This sample is drawn from a study of CD8 T cells in ankylosing spondylitis. TCRdb ran MiXCR on the 5' RACE reads and lists one entry per CDR3 protein. The sample lists a few hundred thousand distinct CDR3 sequences; less than 25% were seen once. The sample was blood, either unsorted or a sorted T cell fraction (not recorded which). This chain uses TRBV10-3 with TRBJ2-1; TRBD2 is a possible D gene (6 bases). This TCR was recovered from a female donor with ankylosing spondylitis or in good health (not recorded which). This CDR3 is CAISESISPGESFF. DNA for the CDR3: TGTGCCATCAGTGAGTCGATTAGTCCGGGAGAGTCGTTCTTC.